Presented here are 14 T cell receptor beta chains from one specimen sequenced in a study of early T cells in non-severe SARS-CoV-2 infection. TCRdb re-called the 5' RACE reads with MiXCR, one entry per CDR3 protein. The data show tens of thousands of distinct CDR3 sequences, roughly 4% seen once. The sequenced material came from whole blood. All receptors derive from an adult who was a healthcare worker with PCR-confirmed SARS-CoV-2 infection or an uninfected control (not recorded which).

This clonotype was detected many times. V is TRBV6-6 and J is TRBJ1-4; a weak D match, TRBD1 (5 bases). Germline V CDR1 and CDR2: MNHNY, SVGAGI (reference sequence). The CDR3 loop spans 12 amino acids. V lost 6 bases and J lost 14, with 16 bases in between. CDR3 nucleotides: TGTGCCAGCAGGAGGACAAATAGTTTCCTGTTTTTT. Encoded protein: CASRRTNSFLFF.

At least ten counts were recorded for this clonotype. The chain uses TRBV9 and TRBJ1-2; D is possibly TRBD1 (6 bases). Germline CDR1 reads SGDLS; CDR2 reads YYNGEE. The V and J ends lost 4 bases and 8 bases respectively, with 15 bases between them. This CDR3 has 13 residues. The CDR3 protein is CASSRGAGDGYTF. The DNA for the CDR3 is TGTGCCAGCAGCAGGGGCGCAGGGGACGGCTACACCTTC.

This clonotype was picked up many times. The rearrangement uses TRBV9 and TRBJ2-3; TRBD2 agrees at 12 bases. The CDR3 totals 16 residues. V shed 0 bases, J shed 7 bases, and the junction held 6 bases outside the gene matches. CDR1 and CDR2 from the germline V gene are SGDLS and YYNGEE. This chain's CDR3 is CASSVVASGGANTQYF. The CDR3 nucleotides read TGTGCCAGCAGCGTAGTAGCTAGCGGGGGGGCGAATACGCAGTATTTT.

This clonotype was seen at least ten times. The gene calls are TRBV6-6 and TRBJ2-3; TRBD1 aligns across 11 bases. CDR3 length: 14 residues. Germline-derived CDR1 and CDR2 are MNHNY and SVGAGI (reference sequence). Trimming removed 5 bases from V and 4 bases from J; junction bases left unmatched: 2. The DNA for the CDR3 is TGTGCCAGCAGTCAGGGACAGGGGGCAGATACGCAGTATTTT. As protein: CASSQGQGADTQYF.

The gene calls are TRBV11-3 and TRBJ2-5; TRBD1 matches 9 bases. CDR3 length: 12 residues. Germline CDR1 SGHNT, CDR2 YENEEA. The junction had 2 bases not matched to a gene; V was cut back by 5 bases and J by 7 bases. CDR3 in amino acids: CASSLDRGTQYF. The CDR3 coding sequence is TGTGCCAGCAGCCTGGACAGGGGGACCCAGTACTTC.

This clonotype was detected many times. J is TRBJ2-3 and V is TRBV7-9; D remains ambiguous. The V and J ends lost 3 bases and 6 bases respectively, with 10 bases between them. This CDR3 region has 13 residues. Looked up from germline, CDR1 is SEHNR and CDR2 is FQNEAQ (reference sequence). Here the CDR3 reads CASSFGSWDTQYF. CDR3 DNA sequence: TGTGCCAGCAGCTTCGGGTCGTGGGATACGCAGTATTTT.

This clonotype has a count of ten or more. The chain employs TRBV4-1 and TRBJ2-7; D is undetermined. CDR1 is MGHRA and CDR2 is YSYEKL in the germline V gene. The length of the CDR3 is 15 residues. V was pared by 0 bases and J by 2 bases, with 11 bases between. CDR3 residues: CASSQDQATTYEQYF. Written as DNA, the CDR3 is TGCGCCAGCAGCCAAGATCAGGCAACCACCTACGAGCAGTACTTC.

The table lists this clonotype with a few counts. V gene TRBV9 combines with J gene TRBJ2-1; tentatively, D is TRBD1 or TRBD2 (5 bases each). CDR3 size: 16 residues. Germline CDR1 and CDR2: SGDLS and YYNGEE. Trimming cost V 4 bases and J 5 bases, with 19 bases left between them. The CDR3 DNA reads TGTGCCAGCAGCCCGTTGGGGACCCTGGGCAACAATGAGCAGTTCTTC. Protein: CASSPLGTLGNNEQFF.

This sequence joins TRBV21-1 and TRBJ2-3; TRBD2, the table's D call, lacks a check against the DNA. TRBV21-1 constitutes a pseudogene. CDR3 length: 16 residues. CDR3 sequence (DNA): TGTGCCAGCAGCAACGGACTAGCGGGTATCACAGATACGCAGTATTTT. Amino acids: CASSNGLAGITDTQYF.

The sample holds many counts of this clonotype. The V and J genes are TRBV11-2 and TRBJ2-5, with 8 bases matching TRBD1. With V trimmed by 4 bases and J by 2 bases, 3 bases remained unmatched. Germline V CDR1 and CDR2: SGHAT, FQNNGV. The length of the CDR3 is 14 residues. The CDR3 is CASSSGTGQETQYF. The CDR3 nucleotides are TGTGCCAGCAGCTCTGGGACAGGACAAGAGACCCAGTACTTC.

This clonotype came up a few times. The J gene is TRBJ1-5, the V gene TRBV2; D not resolved. Germline V CDR1 and CDR2: SNHLY, FYNNEI. Trimming pared 3 bases from V and 0 bases from J, leaving 3 bases between. The CDR3 consists of 13 residues. This CDR3 is CASSEISNQPQHF. CDR3 DNA: TGTGCCAGCAGTGAGATTAGCAATCAGCCCCAGCATTTT.

This clonotype was recorded a few times. The chain carries TRBV15 and TRBJ2-7; 9 bases map to TRBD2. J gave up 1 base and V 1 base, and 8 bases lay outside the gene matches. CDR1 is LNHNV and CDR2 is YYDKDF in the germline V gene (reference sequence). There are 17 residues in the CDR3. This CDR3 is CATSRGRVLAGSYEQYF. Here the CDR3 DNA reads TGTGCCACCAGCAGAGGACGGGTGCTAGCGGGGTCCTACGAGCAGTACTTC. Together with reference TRBV15 and TRBJ2-7, the CDR3 gives the full variable domain: DAMVIQNPRYQVTQFGKPVTLSCSQTLNHNVMYWYQQKSSQAPKLLFHYYDKDFNNEADTPDNFQSRRPNTSFCFLDIRSPGLGDTAMYLCATSRGRVLAGSYEQYFGPGTRLTVT.

This clonotype was counted many times. This chain uses TRBV5-5 with TRBJ2-7, with 7 bases aligning to TRBD1. J gave up 5 bases and V 6 bases, and 2 bases lay outside the gene matches. In germline, CDR1 is SGHKS, CDR2 YYEKEE (reference sequence). This CDR3 comprises 11 residues. CDR3: CASTTGNEQYF. Written as DNA, the CDR3 is TGTGCCAGCACGACAGGGAACGAGCAGTACTTC.

The rearrangement joins TRBV29-1 to TRBJ2-1; 11 bases fit TRBD2. Germline CDR1 and CDR2: SQVTM and ANQGSEA. Germline trimming cut 6 bases from V and 7 bases from J; bases unmatched to any gene: 8. There are 14 residues in the CDR3. CDR3 sequence (DNA): TGCAGCGTCCTAGCGGGGGGTTCTAGGAATGAGCAGTTCTTC. As protein: CSVLAGGSRNEQFF.